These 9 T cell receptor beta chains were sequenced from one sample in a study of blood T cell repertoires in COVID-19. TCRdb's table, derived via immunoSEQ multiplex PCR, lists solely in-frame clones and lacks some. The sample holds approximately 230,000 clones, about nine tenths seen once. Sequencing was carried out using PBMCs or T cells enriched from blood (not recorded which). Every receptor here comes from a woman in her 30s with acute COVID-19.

Written as DNA, the CDR3 is TGTGCCAGTAGTGCGCGGGGGTTTGTGGATGAGCAGTTCTTC. Its protein product is CASSARGFVDEQFF. This chain links TRBV19 with TRBJ2-1; 7 nucleotides match TRBD2. Germline values: CDR1 LNHDA, CDR2 SQIVND (reference sequence). The CDR3 contains 14 residues. Germline trimming cut 5 bases from V and 8 bases from J; bases unmatched to any gene: 9.

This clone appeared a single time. CDR3 nucleotides: TGTGCCAGCAGCTCCCCGCTCGGGGACCAAGAGACCCAGTACTTC. Its translation is CASSSPLGDQETQYF. The rearrangement links TRBV5-6 to TRBJ2-5; possibly TRBD2 for D (5 bases). Trimming took off 3 bases at V and 0 bases at J, with 12 bases between the two ends. This CDR3 spans 15 amino acids. CDR1 is SGHDT, CDR2 YYEEEE, per germline. Looking up the rest from reference TRBV5-6 and TRBJ2-5 gives the full variable domain: DAGVTQSPTHLIKTRGQQVTLRCSPKSGHDTVSWYQQALGQGPQFIFQYYEEEERQRGNFPDRFSGHQFPNYSSELNVNALLLGDSALYLCASSSPLGDQETQYFGPGTRLLVL.

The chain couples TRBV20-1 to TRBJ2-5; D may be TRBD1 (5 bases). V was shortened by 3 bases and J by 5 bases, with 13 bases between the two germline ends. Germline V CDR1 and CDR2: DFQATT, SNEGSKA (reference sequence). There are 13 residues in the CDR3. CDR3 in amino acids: CSASRAGLETQYF. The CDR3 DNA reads TGCAGTGCTAGTAGGGCAGGGCTCGAGACCCAGTACTTC.

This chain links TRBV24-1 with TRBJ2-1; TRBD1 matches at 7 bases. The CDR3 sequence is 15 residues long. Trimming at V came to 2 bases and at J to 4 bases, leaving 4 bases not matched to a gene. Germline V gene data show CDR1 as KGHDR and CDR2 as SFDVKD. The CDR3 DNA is TGTGCCACCAGTGATTCCGGGACAGTTTACAATGAGCAGTTCTTC. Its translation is CATSDSGTVYNEQFF.

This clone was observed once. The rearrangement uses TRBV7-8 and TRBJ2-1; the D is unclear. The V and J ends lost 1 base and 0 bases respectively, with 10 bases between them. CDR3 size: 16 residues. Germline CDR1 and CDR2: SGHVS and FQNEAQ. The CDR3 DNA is TGTGCCAGCAGCTTAGGGGCATATTACTCCTACAATGAGCAGTTCTTC. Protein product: CASSLGAYYSYNEQFF.

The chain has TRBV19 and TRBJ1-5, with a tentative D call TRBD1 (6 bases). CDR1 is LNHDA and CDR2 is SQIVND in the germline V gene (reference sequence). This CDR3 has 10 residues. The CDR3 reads CGWGHQPQHF. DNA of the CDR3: TGTGGATGGGGGCATCAGCCCCAGCATTTT.

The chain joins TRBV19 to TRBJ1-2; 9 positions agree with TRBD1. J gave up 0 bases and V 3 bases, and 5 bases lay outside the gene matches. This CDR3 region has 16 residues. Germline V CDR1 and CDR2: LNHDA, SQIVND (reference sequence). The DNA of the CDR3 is TGTGCCAGTAGTATGGGACAGGGTCCCGCTAACTATGGCTACACCTTC. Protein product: CASSMGQGPANYGYTF. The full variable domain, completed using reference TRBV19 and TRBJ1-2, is DGGITQSPKYLFRKEGQNVTLSCEQNLNHDAMYWYRQDPGQGLRLIYYSQIVNDFQKGDIAEGYSVSREKKESFPLTVTSAQKNPTAFYLCASSMGQGPANYGYTFGSGTRLTVV.

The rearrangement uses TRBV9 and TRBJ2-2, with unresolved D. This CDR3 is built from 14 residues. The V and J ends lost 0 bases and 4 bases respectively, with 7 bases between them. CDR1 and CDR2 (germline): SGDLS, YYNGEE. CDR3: CASSVGGTTGELFF. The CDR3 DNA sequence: TGTGCCAGCAGCGTAGGAGGAACCACCGGGGAGCTGTTTTTT.

In DNA, the CDR3 is TGTGCCAGTAGTATAGGGCCTAGCGGGCTACACACCTCTAGCAATGAGCAGTTCTTC. It yields the protein CASSIGPSGLHTSSNEQFF. The genes are TRBV19 and TRBJ2-1, with 8 bases fitting TRBD2. V dropped 1 base and J dropped 6; count of bases not matched to a gene: 17. The CDR3 has 19 amino acids. Germline CDR1 reads LNHDA; CDR2 reads SQIVND (reference sequence).